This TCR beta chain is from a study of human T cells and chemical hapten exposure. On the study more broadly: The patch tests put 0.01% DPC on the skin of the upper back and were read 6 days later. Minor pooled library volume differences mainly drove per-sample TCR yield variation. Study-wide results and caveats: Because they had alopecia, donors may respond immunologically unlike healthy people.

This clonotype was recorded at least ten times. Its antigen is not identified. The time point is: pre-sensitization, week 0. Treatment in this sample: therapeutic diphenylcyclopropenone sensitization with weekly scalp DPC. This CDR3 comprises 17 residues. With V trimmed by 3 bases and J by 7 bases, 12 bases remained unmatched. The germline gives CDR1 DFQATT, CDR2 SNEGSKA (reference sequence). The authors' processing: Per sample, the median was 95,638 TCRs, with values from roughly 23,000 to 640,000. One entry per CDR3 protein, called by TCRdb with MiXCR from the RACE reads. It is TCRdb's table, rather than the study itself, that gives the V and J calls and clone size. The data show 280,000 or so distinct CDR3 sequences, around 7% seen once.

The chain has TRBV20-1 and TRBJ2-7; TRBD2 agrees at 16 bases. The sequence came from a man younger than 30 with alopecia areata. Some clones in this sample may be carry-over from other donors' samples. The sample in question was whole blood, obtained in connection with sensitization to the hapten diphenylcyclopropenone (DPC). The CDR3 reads CSASLTGTSGGAGEQYF. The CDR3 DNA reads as TGCAGTGCTAGTTTAACCGGGACTAGCGGGGGGGCAGGGGAGCAGTACTTC.